These T cell receptor beta chains were read from a single sample in a study of brain T cells in children with intractable seizures. Sequencing was performed with immunoSEQ multiplex PCR; in TCRdb, only in-frame clones are kept and a portion is missing. The sample contains around 100,000 clones, 94% of which appear only once. Sequences were derived from peripheral blood, sampled at surgery. The origin of the receptors is a boy in the first two years of life with hemimegalencephaly and intractable seizures. The CDR3 runs from the conserved cysteine through the conserved F or W. Clone size appears in some rows only: once, few, many, or a class for an expanded clone.

cdr3_aa,clone_size,j_call,v_call
CASSLGQGDQPQHF,few,TRBJ1-5,TRBV5-1
CASSLGTGLRPQHF,.,TRBJ1-5,TRBV7-8
CASSLRGGYTDTQYF,.,TRBJ2-3,TRBV7-3
CASRRTGNEQYF,.,TRBJ2-7,TRBV6-5
CASSWKSGSSYNEQFF,.,TRBJ2-1,TRBV5-1
CSVAGNRETQYF,.,TRBJ2-5,TRBV29-1
CASSGGGYGYTF,.,TRBJ1-2,TRBV28
CSARSGNTIYF,.,TRBJ1-3,TRBV20-1
CASSPNTGELFF,.,TRBJ2-2,TRBV5-1
CASSLSLTGGGESNEQFF,.,TRBJ2-1,TRBV27
CASGLRGGPYNEQFF,.,TRBJ2-1,TRBV12-5
CASSEAGFVGYGYTF,.,TRBJ1-2,TRBV2
CASSQRLGTGVNTEAFF,.,TRBJ1-1,TRBV4-2
CASSLIPPRGPYGYTF,.,TRBJ1-2,TRBV28
CASSLVASYNEQFF,.,TRBJ2-1,TRBV5-1
CASSVAPGRAPNTGELFF,.,TRBJ2-2,TRBV9
CASSSGGRTEMPLGNSPLHF,once,TRBJ1-6,TRBV5-4
CSVAPRLAGGSDTQYF,.,TRBJ2-3,TRBV29-1
CASTIFSGQGNQPQHF,.,TRBJ1-5,TRBV19
CASMIGNEQFF,.,TRBJ2-1,TRBV27
CASSPIGQGRAPNSPLHF,.,TRBJ1-6,TRBV18
CASSQPIMNTEAFF,.,TRBJ1-1,TRBV3-1/TRBV3-2
CASSHADREGTEAFF,.,TRBJ1-1,TRBV4-1
CSPGLPHDEQYF,.,TRBJ2-7,TRBV29-1
CASSIGSGYRTDTQYF,once,TRBJ2-3,TRBV19
CASLRTGKYNEQFF,.,TRBJ2-1,TRBV11-2
CASSLGPGGGQPQHF,.,TRBJ1-5,TRBV5-1
CASSLGGTALYGYTF,.,TRBJ1-2,TRBV7-6
CASSHRGGGYTF,.,TRBJ1-2,TRBV3-1/TRBV3-2
CASSLEVWSGSSYNEQFF,.,TRBJ2-1,TRBV5-4
CASSVSGRNNEQFF,.,TRBJ2-1,TRBV9
CASSLAGAGGPETQYF,.,TRBJ2-5,TRBV5-1
CASSPGALGTEAFF,.,TRBJ1-1,TRBV18
CAWSVGNTEAFF,.,TRBJ1-1,TRBV30
CASSRRGSSYEQYF,.,TRBJ2-7,TRBV19
CASSAGTSGYEQYF,.,TRBJ2-7,TRBV9
CASSPGTGGFGYTF,.,TRBJ1-2,TRBV7-2
CASSLGLAGHPPTDTQYF,.,TRBJ2-3,TRBV7-9
CASRRTSGRYNEQFF,.,TRBJ2-1,TRBV28
CASSPAGPFVYTQYF,.,TRBJ2-3,TRBV5-4
CASRGQAIYNEQFF,.,TRBJ2-1,TRBV5-1
CASSPQQGVYNEQFF,.,TRBJ2-1,TRBV5-1
CASSYNLATNEKLFF,.,TRBJ1-4,TRBV6-5
CASSPDGYNEQFF,.,TRBJ2-1,TRBV9
CASSKARGQYF,.,TRBJ2-5,TRBV21-1